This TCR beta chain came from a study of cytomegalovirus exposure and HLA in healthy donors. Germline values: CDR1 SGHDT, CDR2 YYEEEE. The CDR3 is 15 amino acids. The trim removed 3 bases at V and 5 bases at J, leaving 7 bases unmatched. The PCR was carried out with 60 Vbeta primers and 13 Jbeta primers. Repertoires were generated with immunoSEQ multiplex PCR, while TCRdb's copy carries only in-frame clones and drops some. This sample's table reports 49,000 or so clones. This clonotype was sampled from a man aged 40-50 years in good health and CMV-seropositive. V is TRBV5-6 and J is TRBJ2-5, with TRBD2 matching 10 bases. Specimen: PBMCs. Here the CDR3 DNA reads TGTGCCAGCAGCTCCAGACTAGCGGGCGGGGAGACCCAGTACTTC. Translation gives CASSSRLAGGETQYF.